One and the same sample provided the 6 T cell receptor beta chains below, sequenced in a study of blood T cell repertoires in COVID-19 (dated by TCRdb to 2020 to 2021). Library method: the immunoSEQ multiplex PCR assay. What TCRdb holds here is the immuneACCESS table cut down to in-frame rearrangements. Part of the clones is not present; checked against another copy, under half of the missing clones reflect an unresolved V gene, and the others are unexplained. The table for this sample lists approximately 64,000 clones; just over 85% of them were counted only once. The ten most abundant clones make up approximately 45% of the sample. The sample taken for sequencing was peripheral blood. Receptors were obtained from a woman aged 55-75 years with COVID-19, enrolled during active disease.

This rearrangement joins TRBV10-2 to TRBJ2-5; 7 positions agree with TRBD1. V lost 8 bases, J lost 3 bases, and 3 bases stayed unmatched. The CDR3 runs 12 residues. CDR1 is WSHSY, CDR2 SAAADI, per germline. CDR3 sequence reads: CASGDSEETQYF. The CDR3 DNA reads TGCGCCAGCGGGGACAGCGAAGAGACCCAGTACTTC.

The rearrangement uses TRBV2 and TRBJ2-5; D might be TRBD2 (5 bases). Germline values: CDR1 SNHLY, CDR2 FYNNEI. The V gene lost 8 bases and the J gene lost 7 bases, with 11 bases spanning the gap. The CDR3 is 11 residues long. The CDR3 DNA reads TGTGCCAGCCTAGAGGGTGGGACCCAGTACTTC. Protein: CASLEGGTQYF.

V is TRBV10-3 and J is TRBJ1-2; no firm D call. CDR1 and CDR2 (germline): ENHRY, SYGVKD. Trimming pared 2 bases from V and 8 bases from J, leaving 15 bases between. The CDR3 loop spans 14 amino acids. The CDR3 DNA follows: TGTGCCATCAGTGAGGAACGCAGAGGAGAAGGCTACACCTTC. Translated: CAISEERRGEGYTF.

This clone has a single count. The chain has TRBV15 and TRBJ1-3; 9 positions agree with TRBD1. The ends lost 2 bases at V and 4 bases at J; junction bases unmatched: 6. The CDR3 is 16 amino acids. Germline assignment: CDR1 LNHNV and CDR2 YYDKDF (reference sequence). The CDR3 sequence is CATSRPTGGLGNTIYF. The CDR3 coding sequence is TGTGCCACCAGCAGACCCACAGGGGGCCTCGGAAACACCATATATTTT.

This chain uses TRBV5-1 with TRBJ2-4, with 7 bases lining up with TRBD1. The CDR3 is 17 residues long. CDR1 is SGHRS and CDR2 is YFSETQ in the germline V gene. V lost 4 bases, J lost 0 bases, and 10 bases stayed unmatched. CDR3 sequence: CASSPSDRWTAKNIQYF. As DNA, the CDR3 is TGCGCCAGCAGCCCCTCGGACAGGTGGACAGCCAAAAACATTCAGTACTTC. The full variable domain, completed using reference TRBV5-1 and TRBJ2-4, is KAGVTQTPRYLIKTRGQQVTLSCSPISGHRSVSWYQQTPGQGLQFLFEYFSETQRNKGNFPGRFSGRQFSNSRSEMNVSTLELGDSALYLCASSPSDRWTAKNIQYFGAGTRLSVL.

The V and J genes are TRBV5-1 and TRBJ2-7, with 7 positions matching TRBD1. From germline, CDR1 is SGHRS and CDR2 YFSETQ. CDR3 length: 14 residues. The V gene end was trimmed by 4 bases and the J gene end by 3 bases; junction bases not matched to a gene: 7. The CDR3 sequence is CASSPDRNSYEQYF. CDR3 bases: TGCGCCAGCAGCCCGGACAGGAATAGCTACGAGCAGTACTTC.